This TCR beta chain was sequenced during a study of blood T cell repertoires in COVID-19. The data were produced by immunoSEQ multiplex PCR, yet TCRdb's version contains in-frame clones alone and is incomplete. Of approximately 300,000 clones listed, approximately 90% were seen once; the top ten hold around 3.9%. Participant age was roughly 18 to 90 years, and participants resided in 20 to 30 US areas. V dropped 2 bases and J dropped 3 bases, with 4 bases sitting between them. Germline CDR1 reads MNHEY; CDR2 reads SVGAGI. This CDR3 is 12 amino acids long. This TCR was sampled from a woman in her 30s who had been exposed to COVID-19. Sequenced material: PBMCs or T cells enriched from blood (not recorded which). The chain uses TRBV6-5 and TRBJ2-5, with D unresolved. The DNA of the CDR3 is TGTGCCAGCAGTTACATAGAAGAGACCCAGTACTTC. Amino acid sequence: CASSYIEETQYF.